The entry below gives a single T cell receptor beta chain sequence along with its context. The sample originates from a study of blood T cell repertoires in COVID-19. About the research overall: Acute-phase and convalescent COVID-19 samples originated in the United States, Italy and Spain. Sample material is recorded as cDNA or gDNA derived from T cells, B-cell-depleted T cells, or PBMCs.

The germline CDR1 and CDR2 sequences are SGHTA and FQGTGA. The CDR3 contains 15 residues. Losses at the gene ends were 5 bases for V and 1 base for J; bases not matched to a gene: 5. Clones were read by immunoSEQ multiplex PCR, and TCRdb kept only the in-frame ones, dropping some. The sample lists 98,000 or so clones, about 79% occurring once. Sequenced: peripheral blood. The receptor's source is a woman aged 80 or over with active or convalescent COVID-19. The chain has TRBV7-3 and TRBJ2-7; 10 bases are shared with TRBD1. The CDR3: CASSRQGALSYEQYF. The DNA for the CDR3 is TGTGCCAGCAGCCGACAGGGGGCTCTTTCCTACGAGCAGTACTTC.